The entry below describes one T cell receptor beta chain. The target antigen is unknown. The 5'RACE method, run with constant-segment primers, produced TCR alpha and TCR beta cDNA libraries (carrying sample barcodes and UMIs). TCRdb recomputed calls from the 5' RACE reads with MiXCR, one row per CDR3 protein. This sample has roughly 350,000 distinct CDR3 sequences, with around 13% found just once. This sample was taken from a study of T-cell memory formation after mild COVID-19. General study results and limits: A second wave expanding day 15 to 37 was CD4+-biased; contracting clones were balanced.

The specimen was PBMCs or a T cell subset sorted from them (not recorded which). The sequence was collected from a man aged 18-30 years who had mild COVID-19 (a few samples of this study predate the infection). Cell type and time point are not known.

For the CDR3, the DNA is TGTGCCAGCAGTCAAAGTGTTGCGGCAAATACGCAGTATTTT. Protein: CASSQSVAANTQYF. The rearrangement joins TRBV3-1 to TRBJ2-3; D gene uncertain. Germline CDR1 is LGHDT and CDR2 is YNNKEL (reference sequence). V lost 6 bases and J lost 7, with 17 bases in between. The CDR3 runs 14 residues.